This TCR beta chain was captured in a study of blood T cell repertoires in COVID-19. As for the study in general: Samples representing acute and convalescent COVID-19 were sourced from the United States, Italy and Spain. T cells, B-cell-depleted T cells, or PBMCs provided the cDNA or gDNA that served as material.

Recruitment covered about 25 US areas and drew participants whose ages spanned roughly 18 to 100 years. Clinical history as reported by participants underpinned cohort assignment. The protocol was immunoSEQ multiplex PCR, while the TCRdb copy is restricted to in-frame clones and leaves out a portion. The data show about 180,000 clones, with 60% to 80% seen just once and approximately 14% held by the top ten. The CDR3 length is 15 residues. CDR1 and CDR2 (germline): SGHTA, FQGNSA. V was trimmed by 1 base and J by 2 bases, leaving 9 bases between them. Source material: PBMCs or T cells enriched from blood (not recorded which). V and J are TRBV7-2 and TRBJ1-3; D is possibly TRBD1 (5 bases). The clonotype was recovered from a man aged 55 to 69 who had been exposed to COVID-19. Written as DNA, the CDR3 is TGTGCCAGCAGCTTAGTAATACAGGCTGGAAACACCATATATTTT. It translates to CASSLVIQAGNTIYF.